This T cell receptor beta chain was obtained from a study of tumor and adjacent non-tumor tissue in lung cancer (dated by TCRdb to between 2017 and 2018). Study-level background: By cancer type, the cohort comprised 12 adenocarcinoma patients, a couple of squamous cell carcinoma patients and 1 small cell lung cancer patient. Around 30 paired specimens, one tumor and one normal lung sample per patient, were profiled by TCRbeta CDR3 sequencing. The approximately 15 patients were aged 31 to 76 years, included about ten men and 5 women, and had TNM stage I to III disease. Using bulk TCRbeta repertoires from around 15 lung cancer patients, the study set lung tumor tissue side by side with matched distant non-tumor lung tissue. In total, sequencing yielded 125,075,908 productive TCRbeta reads, which works out to an average of approximately 4.2 million reads per sample.

In regard to this clonotype: Which antigen it targets is not known. At one end, the junction sequence differs from germline, possibly due to a read error.

RNA was isolated from bulk, unsorted tissue, and RNA quality was assessed with a NanoDrop ND-1000 and an Agilent 2100. For the normal lung samples, distant non-tumor tissue was collected more than 3 cm away from the tumor edge. All donors had newly diagnosed lung cancer, had not received prior chemotherapy, and were admitted for thoracic surgery in China between August and November 2014. Patients who had received previous radiotherapy or chemotherapy, or who had another concurrent cancer, were excluded from the study. Pieces of surgical tissue measuring roughly 1-2.2 cm3 were kept in RNAlater solution and stored at -80 degrees C until use. The library came from multiplex PCR. These reads were obtained on an Illumina HiSeq 2500. TCRbeta libraries were constructed through three rounds of nested PCR with primers (Table S4) according to protocols modified from ARM-PCR. Before sequencing, PCR products in the 200-500 bp range were cut out of the gel and cleaned up using the QIAquick gel extraction kit. Turning to the authors' computational methods: Trimmomatic was used to clean the reads, FLASH was used to merge the reads into complete CDR3 sequences, and MiTCR was used to assign the reads to V(D)J germline segments. Clonal diversity was calculated as the inverse Simpson's index using VDJtools. In-frame sequences lacking a premature stop codon were counted as productive reads. TCRdb handled the public reads itself, with Q25 trimming in fastp and clone calling in MiXCR, and kept productive beta chains. Merged by CDR3 protein, the rows form single entries marked with the most common genes and DNA. The V and J calls follow TCRdb's processing rather than the paper's. The sample contains 81,000 or so distinct CDR3 sequences, roughly 80% of them found a single time. Around half of the sample is taken by the ten largest.

From the cysteine up to the phenylalanine, the CDR3 has a length of 16 residues. Only the CDR3 DNA stays, 48 bases, in frame from base 1. CDR1 and CDR2, looked up from the germline V gene, are MNHEY and SVGAGI. What the research found in general, with its limitations: Tumor tissue showed significantly higher TCR diversity (inverse Simpson) than normal lung tissue, at roughly 390 vs 170 (P = 0.0075, Mann-Whitney U test). The top 100 clones made up a significantly larger cumulative share of the repertoire in normal lung than in tumor tissue. Peripheral blood was not sequenced, so blood TCRbeta repertoires in these lung cancer patients were not examined. Significantly higher TCR diversity was found in younger patients, and higher tumor TCR diversity was associated with shorter overall and disease-free survival. With only about 14 patients in the cohort, the authors noted that larger samples and more detailed clinical data are needed. Neither the sequencing platform nor unique molecular identifiers are mentioned in the methods.

Sequencing was carried out using distant non-tumor lung tissue. The chain is assembled from TRBV6-5 and TRBJ2-7; the D segment cannot be called with confidence. The receptor was isolated from a man in his sixties with non-small cell lung cancer. The CDR3 protein is CASSYTSRGASYEQHF. The nucleotides are TGTGCCAGCAGTTACACCTCGAGAGGTGCCTCCTACGAACAGCACTTC.